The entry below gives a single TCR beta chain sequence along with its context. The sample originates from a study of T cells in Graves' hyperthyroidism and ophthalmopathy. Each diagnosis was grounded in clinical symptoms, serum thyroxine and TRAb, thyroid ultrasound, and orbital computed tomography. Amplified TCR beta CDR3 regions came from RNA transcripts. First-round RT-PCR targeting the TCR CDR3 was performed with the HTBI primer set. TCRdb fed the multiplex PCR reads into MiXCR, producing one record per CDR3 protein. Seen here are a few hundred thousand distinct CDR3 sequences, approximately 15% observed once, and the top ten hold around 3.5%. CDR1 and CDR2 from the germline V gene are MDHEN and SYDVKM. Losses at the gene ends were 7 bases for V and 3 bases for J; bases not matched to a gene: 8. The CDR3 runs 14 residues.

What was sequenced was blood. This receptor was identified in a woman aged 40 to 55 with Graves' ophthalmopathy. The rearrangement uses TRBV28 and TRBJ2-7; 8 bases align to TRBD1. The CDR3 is CASTSGTGVYEQYF. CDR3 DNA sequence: TGTGCCAGCACCTCCGGGACAGGCGTCTACGAGCAGTACTTC. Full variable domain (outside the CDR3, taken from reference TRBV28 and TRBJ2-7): DVKVTQSSRYLVKRTGEKVFLECVQDMDHENMFWYRQDPGLGLRLIYFSYDVKMKEKGDIPEGYSVSREKKERFSLILESASTNQTSMYLCASTSGTGVYEQYFGPGTRLTVT.